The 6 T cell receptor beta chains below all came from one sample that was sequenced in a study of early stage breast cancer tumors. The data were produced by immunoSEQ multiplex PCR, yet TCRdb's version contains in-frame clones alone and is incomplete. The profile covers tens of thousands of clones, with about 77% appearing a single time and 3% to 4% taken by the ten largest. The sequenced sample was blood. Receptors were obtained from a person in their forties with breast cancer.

The CDR3 sequence: CASRRQGFSPEDTIYF. As DNA, the CDR3 is TGTGCCAGTAGACGACAGGGGTTTTCGCCGGAAGACACCATATATTTT. The chain combines TRBV19 with TRBJ1-3; 8 bases are a match to TRBD1. Germline CDR1 and CDR2: LNHDA and SQIVND (reference sequence). The CDR3 has 16 residues. V was clipped by 6 bases and J by 8 bases; unmatched bases: 15.

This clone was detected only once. The DNA for the CDR3 is TGTGCCAGCAGCCTTTCGACAGGGGGCCGCGCAGATACGCAGTATTTT. This codes for CASSLSTGGRADTQYF. This chain joins TRBV11-3 and TRBJ2-3; 10 nucleotides match TRBD1. Losses at the gene ends were 5 bases for V and 4 bases for J; bases not matched to a gene: 9. The germline gives CDR1 SGHNT, CDR2 YENEEA. The length of the CDR3 is 16 residues.

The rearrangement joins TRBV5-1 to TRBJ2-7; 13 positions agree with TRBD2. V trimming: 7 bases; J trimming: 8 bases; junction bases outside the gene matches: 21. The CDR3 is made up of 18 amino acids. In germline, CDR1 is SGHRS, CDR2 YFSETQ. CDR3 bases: TGCGCCAGCCCCAAGGGGGCGGAAGTAACTAGCGGGAGGGACAAGCAGTACTTC. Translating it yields CASPKGAEVTSGRDKQYF. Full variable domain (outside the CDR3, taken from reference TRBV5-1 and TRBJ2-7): KAGVTQTPRYLIKTRGQQVTLSCSPISGHRSVSWYQQTPGQGLQFLFEYFSETQRNKGNFPGRFSGRQFSNSRSEMNVSTLELGDSALYLCASPKGAEVTSGRDKQYFGPGTRLTVT.

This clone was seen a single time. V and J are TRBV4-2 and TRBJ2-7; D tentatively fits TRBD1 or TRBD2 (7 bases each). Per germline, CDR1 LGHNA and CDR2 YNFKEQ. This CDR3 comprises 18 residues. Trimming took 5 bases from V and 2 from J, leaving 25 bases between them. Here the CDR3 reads CASSNPRTGRRGTYEQYF. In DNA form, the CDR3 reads TGTGCCAGCAGCAACCCGCGGACAGGAAGGCGGGGGACCTACGAGCAGTACTTC.

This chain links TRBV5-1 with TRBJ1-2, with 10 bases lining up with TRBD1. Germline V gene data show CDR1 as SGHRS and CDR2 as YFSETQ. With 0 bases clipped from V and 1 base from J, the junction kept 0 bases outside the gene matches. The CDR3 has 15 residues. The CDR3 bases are TGCGCCAGCAGCTTGGGGACAGGGGGTAACTATGGCTACACCTTC. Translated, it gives CASSLGTGGNYGYTF. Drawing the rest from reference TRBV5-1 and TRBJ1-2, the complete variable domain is KAGVTQTPRYLIKTRGQQVTLSCSPISGHRSVSWYQQTPGQGLQFLFEYFSETQRNKGNFPGRFSGRQFSNSRSEMNVSTLELGDSALYLCASSLGTGGNYGYTFGSGTRLTVV.

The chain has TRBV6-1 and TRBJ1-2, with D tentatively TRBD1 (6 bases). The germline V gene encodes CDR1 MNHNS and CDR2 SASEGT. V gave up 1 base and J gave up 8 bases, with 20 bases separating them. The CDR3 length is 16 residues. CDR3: CASSEVEGGAWGGYTF. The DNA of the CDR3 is TGTGCCAGCAGTGAAGTAGAGGGGGGCGCGTGGGGCGGCTACACCTTC.